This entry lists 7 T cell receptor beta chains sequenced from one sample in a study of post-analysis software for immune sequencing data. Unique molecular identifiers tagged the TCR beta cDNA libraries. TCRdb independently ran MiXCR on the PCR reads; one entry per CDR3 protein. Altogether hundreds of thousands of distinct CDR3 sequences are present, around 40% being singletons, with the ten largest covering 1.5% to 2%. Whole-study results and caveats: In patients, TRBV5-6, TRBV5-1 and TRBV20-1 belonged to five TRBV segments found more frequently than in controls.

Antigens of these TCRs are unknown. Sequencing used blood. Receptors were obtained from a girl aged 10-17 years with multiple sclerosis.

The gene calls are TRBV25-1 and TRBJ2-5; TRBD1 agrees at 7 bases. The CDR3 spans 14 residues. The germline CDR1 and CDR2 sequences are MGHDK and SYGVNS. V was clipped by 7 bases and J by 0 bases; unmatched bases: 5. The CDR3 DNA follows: TGTGCCAGCACCCTCGGGACAGACCAAGAGACCCAGTACTTC. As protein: CASTLGTDQETQYF.

This CDR3 is CAISGQASSLYEQYF. The CDR3 nucleotides read TGTGCCATCAGTGGACAAGCCTCATCCCTCTACGAGCAGTACTTC. The chain employs TRBV10-3 and TRBJ2-7, with D unresolved. CDR1 is ENHRY and CDR2 is SYGVKD in the germline V gene. The V and J ends lost 4 bases and 3 bases respectively, with 16 bases between them. This CDR3 has 15 residues.

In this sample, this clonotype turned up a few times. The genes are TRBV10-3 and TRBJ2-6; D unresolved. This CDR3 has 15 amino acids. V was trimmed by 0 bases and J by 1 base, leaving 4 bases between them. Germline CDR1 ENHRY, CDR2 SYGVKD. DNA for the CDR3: TGTGCCATCAGTGAGTCTGTGTCTGGGGCCAACGTCCTGACTTTC. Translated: CAISESVSGANVLTF.

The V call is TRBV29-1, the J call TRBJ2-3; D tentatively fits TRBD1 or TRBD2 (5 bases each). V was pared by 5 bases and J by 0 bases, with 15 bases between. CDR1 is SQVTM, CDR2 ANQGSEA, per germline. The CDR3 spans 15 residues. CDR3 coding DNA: TGCAGCGTTAATTCGGGGCCAGGGAGCACAGATACGCAGTATTTT. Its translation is CSVNSGPGSTDTQYF.

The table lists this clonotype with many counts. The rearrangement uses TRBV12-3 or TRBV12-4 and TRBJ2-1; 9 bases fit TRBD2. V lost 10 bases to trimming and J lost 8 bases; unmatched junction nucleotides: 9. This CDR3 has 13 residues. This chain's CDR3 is CATRTSAFDEQFF. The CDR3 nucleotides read TGTGCCACCCGGACTAGCGCGTTCGATGAGCAGTTCTTC.

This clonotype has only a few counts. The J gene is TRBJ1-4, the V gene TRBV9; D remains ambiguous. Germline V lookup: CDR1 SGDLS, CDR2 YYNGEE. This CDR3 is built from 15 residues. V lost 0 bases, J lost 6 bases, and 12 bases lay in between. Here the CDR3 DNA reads TGTGCCAGCAGCGTAGTGGGAATCGGAGATGAAAAACTGTTTTTT. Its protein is CASSVVGIGDEKLFF.

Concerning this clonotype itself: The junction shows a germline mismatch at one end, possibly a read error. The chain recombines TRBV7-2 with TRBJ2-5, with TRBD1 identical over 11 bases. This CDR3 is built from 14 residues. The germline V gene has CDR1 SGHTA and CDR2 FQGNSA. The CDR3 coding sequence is TGTGTCAGCAGCTTAGGGACAGGGGGGGAGACCCAGTACTTC. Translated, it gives CVSSLGTGGETQYF. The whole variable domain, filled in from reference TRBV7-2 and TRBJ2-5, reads GAGVSQSPSNKVTEKGKDVELRCDPISGHTALYWYRQSLGQGLEFLIYFQGNSAPDKSGLPSDRFSAERTGGSVSTLTIQRTQQEDSAVYLCVSSLGTGGETQYFGPGTRLLVL.